These T cell receptor beta chains were read from a single sample in a study of blood T cell repertoires in COVID-19. Sequencing used immunoSEQ multiplex PCR; TCRdb keeps in-frame clones, though not all of them. There are fewer than 15,000 clones in the sample; around 90% occur only once, and less than 2.5% lies in the top ten. Sequenced sample: peripheral blood. The source of these receptors is a woman in her sixties or seventies in a cohort sampled during active or convalescent COVID-19. CDR3s include the opening cysteine and the closing phenylalanine or tryptophan. The D gene is left open where the match is weak. Part of the rows lack a size; the others show once, few, many or a class for expanded clones.

V gene: TRBV10-2
J gene: TRBJ2-7
D gene: .
clone size: few
CDR3 protein: CASSDYRTVEQYF
CDR3 DNA: TGCGCCAGCAGTGACTACAGGACGGTGGAGCAGTACTTC

V gene: TRBV5-1
J gene: TRBJ1-2
D gene: .
clone size: few
CDR3 protein: CASSLTVSGYGYTF
CDR3 DNA: TGCGCCAGCAGCTTGACAGTAAGTGGCTATGGCTACACCTTC

V gene: TRBV7-4
J gene: TRBJ2-1
D gene: TRBD2
clone size: once
CDR3 protein: CASSLTSGGYNEQFF
CDR3 DNA: TGTGCCAGCAGCTTGACTAGCGGGGGGTACAATGAGCAGTTCTTC

V gene: TRBV7-8
J gene: TRBJ1-5
D gene: TRBD1
clone size: .
CDR3 protein: CASSRDRGNQPQHF
CDR3 DNA: TGTGCCAGCAGCCGAGACAGGGGCAATCAGCCCCAGCATTTT

V gene: TRBV6-2/TRBV6-3
J gene: TRBJ2-7
D gene: .
clone size: .
CDR3 protein: CASSRPGQPYEQYF
CDR3 DNA: TGTGCCAGCAGTCGCCCTGGACAGCCCTACGAGCAGTACTTC

V gene: TRBV18
J gene: TRBJ2-7
D gene: TRBD2
clone size: few
CDR3 protein: CASSPLGLAAPYEQYF
CDR3 DNA: TGTGCCAGCTCACCCTTAGGGCTAGCGGCCCCATACGAGCAGTACTTC

V gene: TRBV18
J gene: TRBJ1-2
D gene: .
clone size: .
CDR3 protein: CASSPQGSNGYTF
CDR3 DNA: TGTGCCAGCTCTCCGCAGGGGAGTAATGGCTACACCTTC

V gene: TRBV11-3
J gene: TRBJ2-1
D gene: .
clone size: .
CDR3 protein: CASSPSSYNEQFF
CDR3 DNA: TGTGCCAGCAGCCCGTCCTCCTACAATGAGCAGTTCTTC

V gene: TRBV7-2
J gene: TRBJ1-5
D gene: .
clone size: .
CDR3 protein: CASSLAPRVYRPQHF
CDR3 DNA: TGTGCCAGCAGCTTAGCGCCTCGTGTTTACAGGCCCCAGCATTTT

V gene: TRBV15
J gene: TRBJ1-4
D gene: TRBD1
clone size: .
CDR3 protein: CATSSQGTGPEIATNEKLFF
CDR3 DNA: TGTGCCACCAGCAGCCAGGGGACAGGCCCAGAGATTGCAACTAATGAAAAACTGTTTTTT

V gene: TRBV3-1/TRBV3-2
J gene: TRBJ1-5
D gene: .
clone size: .
CDR3 protein: CASSQSGGFSNQPQHF
CDR3 DNA: TGTGCCAGCAGCCAATCTGGAGGGTTTAGCAATCAGCCCCAGCATTTT

V gene: TRBV15
J gene: TRBJ2-1
D gene: .
clone size: once
CDR3 protein: CATSRDGNSYNEQFF
CDR3 DNA: TGTGCCACCAGCAGAGACGGTAACAGCTACAATGAGCAGTTCTTC

V gene: TRBV6-5
J gene: TRBJ1-4
D gene: .
clone size: .
CDR3 protein: CASSSGPATNEKLFF
CDR3 DNA: TGTGCCAGCAGTTCGGGTCCAGCAACTAATGAAAAACTGTTTTTT

V gene: TRBV5-6
J gene: TRBJ2-5
D gene: TRBD2
clone size: once
CDR3 protein: CASSLSGGGVGETQYF
CDR3 DNA: TGTGCCAGCAGCTTGAGTGGCGGGGGTGTGGGGGAGACCCAGTACTTC

V gene: TRBV19
J gene: TRBJ2-4
D gene: .
clone size: .
CDR3 protein: CASSIDPPARLAKNIQYF
CDR3 DNA: TGTGCCAGTAGTATAGATCCTCCAGCGAGGCTAGCCAAAAACATTCAGTACTTC

V gene: TRBV6-5
J gene: TRBJ2-7
D gene: .
clone size: .
CDR3 protein: CATVGPGVEQYF
CDR3 DNA: TGTGCCACCGTGGGCCCCGGGGTCGAGCAGTACTTC

V gene: TRBV29-1
J gene: TRBJ1-2
D gene: TRBD1
clone size: .
CDR3 protein: CSVEAGQGGYGYTF
CDR3 DNA: TGCAGCGTTGAAGCGGGACAGGGAGGCTATGGCTACACCTTC

V gene: TRBV3-1/TRBV3-2
J gene: TRBJ2-2
D gene: .
clone size: .
CDR3 protein: CASSQQSVSGGELFF
CDR3 DNA: TGTGCCAGCAGCCAACAGTCTGTGTCAGGGGGGGAGCTGTTTTTT

V gene: TRBV7-2
J gene: TRBJ2-7
D gene: .
clone size: .
CDR3 protein: CASNLQGLGHEQYF
CDR3 DNA: TGTGCCAGCAACCTCCAGGGGTTGGGGCACGAGCAGTACTTC

V gene: TRBV27
J gene: TRBJ2-1
D gene: .
clone size: .
CDR3 protein: CASSLFFDSHNEQFF
CDR3 DNA: TGTGCCAGCAGTTTATTCTTCGACAGTCACAATGAGCAGTTCTTC

V gene: TRBV19
J gene: TRBJ2-1
D gene: TRBD1
clone size: .
CDR3 protein: CASSRQGARGNEQFF
CDR3 DNA: TGTGCCAGTAGTCGACAGGGGGCGCGAGGGAATGAGCAGTTCTTC

V gene: TRBV5-1
J gene: TRBJ1-5
D gene: .
clone size: .
CDR3 protein: CASSFDSPNQPQHF
CDR3 DNA: TGCGCCAGCAGCTTTGACAGCCCCAATCAGCCCCAGCATTTT

V gene: TRBV7-9
J gene: TRBJ2-3
D gene: TRBD2
clone size: .
CDR3 protein: CASSPGTSGGFHTQYF
CDR3 DNA: TGTGCCAGCAGCCCCGGGACTAGCGGGGGGTTCCATACGCAGTATTTT

V gene: TRBV30
J gene: TRBJ1-2
D gene: TRBD1
clone size: once
CDR3 protein: CAWSHRDRVNYGYTF
CDR3 DNA: TGTGCCTGGAGTCACCGGGACAGGGTTAACTATGGCTACACCTTC

V gene: TRBV7-7
J gene: TRBJ2-5
D gene: .
clone size: .
CDR3 protein: CASSFQGSSQETQYF
CDR3 DNA: TGTGCCAGCAGCTTCCAGGGCTCGTCCCAAGAGACCCAGTACTTC

V gene: TRBV12-3/TRBV12-4
J gene: TRBJ2-3
D gene: TRBD2
clone size: .
CDR3 protein: CASSPPGGTQYF
CDR3 DNA: TGTGCCAGCAGCCCTCCCGGGGGGACGCAGTATTTT

V gene: TRBV9
J gene: TRBJ2-3
D gene: TRBD2
clone size: once
CDR3 protein: CASSVGGASGITDTQYF
CDR3 DNA: TGTGCCAGCAGCGTAGGAGGGGCTAGCGGTATTACAGATACGCAGTATTTT

V gene: TRBV5-1
J gene: TRBJ1-1
D gene: TRBD1
clone size: .
CDR3 protein: CASTPNTGGTEAFF
CDR3 DNA: TGCGCCAGCACCCCTAACACAGGGGGCACTGAAGCTTTCTTT

V gene: TRBV7-9
J gene: TRBJ1-1
D gene: .
clone size: .
CDR3 protein: CAIGPGATRNTEAFF
CDR3 DNA: TGTGCCATTGGGCCTGGGGCGACCCGGAACACTGAAGCTTTCTTT

V gene: TRBV19
J gene: TRBJ1-2
D gene: TRBD1
clone size: .
CDR3 protein: CASSISAGGYGYTF
CDR3 DNA: TGTGCCAGTAGTATATCGGCAGGGGGCTACGGCTACACCTTC

V gene: TRBV10-3
J gene: TRBJ1-6
D gene: .
clone size: once
CDR3 protein: CAIREGSYNSPLHF
CDR3 DNA: TGTGCCATCCGGGAGGGCTCCTATAATTCACCCCTCCACTTT

V gene: TRBV27
J gene: TRBJ1-6
D gene: .
clone size: .
CDR3 protein: CASRFGERSPLHF
CDR3 DNA: TGTGCCAGCAGGTTCGGGGAGAGGTCACCCCTCCACTTT

V gene: TRBV12-3/TRBV12-4
J gene: TRBJ1-1
D gene: .
clone size: .
CDR3 protein: CASSSRVNTEAFF
CDR3 DNA: TGTGCCAGCAGCAGTCGGGTTAACACTGAAGCTTTCTTT

V gene: TRBV7-2
J gene: TRBJ1-5
D gene: TRBD1
clone size: .
CDR3 protein: CASSYRTGNQPQHF
CDR3 DNA: TGTGCCAGCAGCTATCGGACAGGGAATCAGCCCCAGCATTTT

V gene: TRBV2
J gene: TRBJ1-6
D gene: .
clone size: .
CDR3 protein: CASRGSNLPNIYNSPLHF
CDR3 DNA: TGTGCCAGCAGGGGCAGCAACCTGCCTAATATTTATAATTCACCCCTCCACTTT

V gene: TRBV30
J gene: TRBJ2-7
D gene: .
clone size: .
CDR3 protein: CAWSVGGAIYEQYF
CDR3 DNA: TGTGCCTGGAGTGTTGGGGGGGCAATCTACGAGCAGTACTTC

V gene: TRBV4-3
J gene: TRBJ1-2
D gene: .
clone size: .
CDR3 protein: CASSQGPRAGIHGYTF
CDR3 DNA: TGCGCCAGCAGCCAAGGACCTCGGGCAGGGATCCATGGCTACACCTTC

V gene: TRBV6-2/TRBV6-3
J gene: TRBJ1-4
D gene: .
clone size: .
CDR3 protein: CASSSRAINEKLFF
CDR3 DNA: TGTGCCAGCAGTTCCAGGGCCATTAATGAAAAACTGTTTTTT

V gene: TRBV19
J gene: TRBJ1-5
D gene: TRBD1
clone size: .
CDR3 protein: CASLRTGNIFNQPQHF
CDR3 DNA: TGTGCCTCCCTACGGACAGGCAACATATTCAATCAGCCCCAGCATTTT

V gene: TRBV5-1
J gene: TRBJ2-7
D gene: .
clone size: .
CDR3 protein: CASSLVLGGSYEQYF
CDR3 DNA: TGCGCCAGCAGCTTGGTACTGGGGGGATCCTACGAGCAGTACTTC

V gene: TRBV5-4
J gene: TRBJ2-3
D gene: TRBD2
clone size: .
CDR3 protein: CASSVTSGGAGTQYF
CDR3 DNA: TGTGCCAGCAGCGTTACTAGCGGGGGGGCCGGTACGCAGTATTTT

V gene: TRBV7-6
J gene: TRBJ1-1
D gene: .
clone size: once
CDR3 protein: CASSLGGGGPNTEAFF
CDR3 DNA: TGTGCCAGCAGCTTGGGGGGAGGGGGACCGAACACTGAAGCTTTCTTT

V gene: TRBV7-2
J gene: TRBJ1-1
D gene: TRBD1
clone size: .
CDR3 protein: CASSFSGTVNTEAFF
CDR3 DNA: TGTGCCAGCAGCTTCAGTGGGACAGTAAACACTGAAGCTTTCTTT

V gene: TRBV19
J gene: TRBJ2-1
D gene: TRBD2
clone size: .
CDR3 protein: CASSIVASGGASYNEQFF
CDR3 DNA: TGTGCCAGTAGTATAGTGGCTAGCGGGGGGGCCTCGTACAATGAGCAGTTCTTC

V gene: TRBV18
J gene: TRBJ2-7
D gene: TRBD2
clone size: .
CDR3 protein: CASSPRQRGGGHEQYF
CDR3 DNA: TGTGCCAGCTCACCACGACAGCGGGGGGGCGGCCACGAGCAGTACTTC

V gene: TRBV5-1
J gene: TRBJ2-5
D gene: .
clone size: .
CDR3 protein: CASSLEGHLETQYF
CDR3 DNA: TGCGCCAGCAGCTTGGAAGGACATCTAGAGACCCAGTACTTC

V gene: TRBV4-3
J gene: TRBJ1-5
D gene: .
clone size: .
CDR3 protein: CASSPSMGNQPQHF
CDR3 DNA: TGCGCCAGCAGCCCGTCTATGGGCAATCAGCCCCAGCATTTT

V gene: TRBV7-9
J gene: TRBJ2-5
D gene: TRBD2
clone size: .
CDR3 protein: CASSPARLAGYQETQYF
CDR3 DNA: TGTGCCAGCAGCCCAGCCCGACTAGCGGGCTACCAAGAGACCCAGTACTTC

V gene: TRBV19
J gene: TRBJ1-5
D gene: TRBD1
clone size: .
CDR3 protein: CASTNYGQAVKPQHF
CDR3 DNA: TGTGCCAGTACCAATTACGGACAGGCCGTAAAGCCCCAGCATTTT